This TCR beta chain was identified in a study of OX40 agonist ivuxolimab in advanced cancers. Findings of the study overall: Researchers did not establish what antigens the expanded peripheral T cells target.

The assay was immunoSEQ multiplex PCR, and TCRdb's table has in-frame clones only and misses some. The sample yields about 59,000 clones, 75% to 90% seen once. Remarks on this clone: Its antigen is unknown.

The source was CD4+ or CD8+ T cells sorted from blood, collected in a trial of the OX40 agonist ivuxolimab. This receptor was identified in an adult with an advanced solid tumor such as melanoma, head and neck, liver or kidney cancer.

DNA of the CDR3: TGTGCCAGCAGCTTGTCACAGGGTACTGGGGCCAACGTCCTGACTTTC. Its protein product is CASSLSQGTGANVLTF. The J gene is TRBJ2-6, the V gene TRBV11-3, with a weak D call TRBD1 (6 bases). V was shortened by 3 bases and J by 2 bases, with 11 bases between the two germline ends. Germline CDR1 and CDR2: SGHNT and YENEEA. This CDR3 is built from 16 residues.